This T cell receptor (beta chain) was profiled in a study of blood T cell repertoires in COVID-19. The table came from immunoSEQ multiplex PCR; TCRdb's copy has only in-frame clones and leaves some out. The sample lists about 260,000 clones, 88% seen once, with less than 3% in the top ten. Sequenced input: PBMCs or T cells enriched from blood (not recorded which). The sequence was obtained from a woman between 50 and 59 years old who had recovered from COVID-19.

The CDR3 DNA follows: TGCGCCAGCAGCTCCCGACGACAGGGATCAGCTAACTATGGCTACACCTTC. Its translation is CASSSRRQGSANYGYTF. The chain has TRBV5-1 and TRBJ1-2, with 7 bases that match TRBD1. The CDR3 spans 17 residues. Germline values: CDR1 SGHRS, CDR2 YFSETQ. After removal of 3 bases from V and 0 bases from J, the junction contained 11 bases not matched to a gene.